This TCR beta chain was profiled in a study of identical twins. TCRdb reprocessed the 5' RACE reads via MiXCR and lists one record per CDR3 protein. The table has about 700,000 distinct CDR3 sequences, 8.5% to 9.5% seen once. General study findings and limits: The study reached conclusions through statistical analysis that was cross-sectional, not following the same donors. Modelling approaches yielded underestimates of out-of-frame TCR alpha sharing between monozygotic twins. Where beta out-of-frame sequences were concerned, excess twin sharing was weaker.

Of note for this clonotype: What it binds is unknown. The junction departs from the called germline gene at one end, perhaps through a read error.

The germline V gene has CDR1 SGHRS and CDR2 YFSETQ. The CDR3 has 15 residues. Another study also made use of these data, one on yellow fever vaccine responses in identical twins. From that paper: Twins reportedly appeared to share part of their vaccine T cell response while keeping part individual.

The chain couples TRBV5-1 to TRBJ2-3; possible D gene TRBD1, 6 bases. Material for sequencing was PBMCs. The origin of this receptor is a woman between 18 and 30 years old in good health. The CDR3 spells CASCLWPGGTDTQYF. CDR3 DNA: TGCGCCAGCTGCTTGTGGCCAGGGGGCACAGATACGCAGTATTTT.